The clone carrying this T cell receptor beta chain was seen only a few times. Its cognate antigen is unknown. Using immunoSEQ multiplex PCR, the repertoire was profiled, and TCRdb retains in-frame clones only, with some absent. Of about 980,000 clones listed, over 60% are singletons. Each donor was a Caucasian adult residing in Nashville, Tennessee. This specimen belongs to a study of shared clonotypes between healthy human individuals. The study's findings and limits: Clonotypes shared by all four sorted-subset donors had higher generation probabilities than non-shared clonotypes.

The TCR sequence derives from a man between 18 and 35 years old in good health. The sequenced sample was memory CD4+ T cells sorted from blood. The subset: CD45RA-negative fraction.

This CDR3 is CASSPGQHTEAFF. DNA of the CDR3: TGTGCCAGTAGTCCGGGACAGCACACTGAAGCTTTCTTT. V and J are TRBV19 and TRBJ1-1, with 7 bases aligning to TRBD1. Trimming cost V 5 bases and J 3 bases; bases outside gene matches: 3. Germline assignment: CDR1 LNHDA and CDR2 SQIVND (reference sequence). The CDR3 runs 13 residues.